The 24 T cell receptor beta chains presented below share a single source sample, sequenced in a study of shared clonotypes between healthy human individuals. Measured with immunoSEQ multiplex PCR; TCRdb has only the in-frame clones, and not every one. This sample yields 2 million to 2.5 million clones, of which approximately 96% are seen a single time; more than 0.1% belongs to the top ten. The sequencing sample was made of naive CD4+ T cells sorted from blood. Documented subset: CD45RA+ positively selected. Receptors originate from a man aged 18 to 29 in good health.

This clone has just a few counts. The sample contains more than one DNA sequence encoding this CDR3. V usage is TRBV5-6 and J usage is TRBJ1-5, with D possibly TRBD1 on 6 matching bases. Germline values: CDR1 SGHDT, CDR2 YYEEEE. This CDR3 is 15 amino acids long. With 0 bases removed from V and 6 bases from J, the gap between germline ends came to 13 bases. The CDR3 is CASSLGGGAGQPQHF. The CDR3, as DNA: TGTGCCAGCAGCTTGGGCGGGGGGGCTGGTCAGCCCCAGCATTTT. The whole variable domain, filled in from reference TRBV5-6 and TRBJ1-5, reads DAGVTQSPTHLIKTRGQQVTLRCSPKSGHDTVSWYQQALGQGPQFIFQYYEEEERQRGNFPDRFSGHQFPNYSSELNVNALLLGDSALYLCASSLGGGAGQPQHFGDGTRLSIL.

As regards this clone: This specimen includes other DNA sequences encoding the same CDR3. The chain links TRBV29-1 to TRBJ1-1; 8 nucleotides align to TRBD1. The J segment lost 4 bases and the V segment lost 5 bases, leaving 3 bases of the junction unmatched. This CDR3 contains 12 residues. In germline, CDR1 is SQVTM, CDR2 ANQGSEA. CDR3 coding DNA: TGCAGCGTTAGACAGGGGAGCACTGAAGCTTTCTTT. This gives the protein CSVRQGSTEAFF.

This chain joins TRBV27 and TRBJ1-6; no definite D call. V lost 2 bases and J 6 bases, leaving 14 bases between the germline ends. Germline CDR1 MNHEY, CDR2 SMNVEV (reference sequence). This CDR3 spans 16 amino acids. In DNA form, the CDR3 reads TGTGCCAGCAGTTTAAGTAAGGGCGCCTCTAATTCACCCCTCCACTTT. The encoded protein is CASSLSKGASNSPLHF.

The chain combines TRBV18 with TRBJ2-5; 8 positions agree with TRBD1. The CDR3 extends over 14 amino acids. CDR1 is KGHSH and CDR2 is LQKENI in the germline V gene. V lost 6 bases, J lost 2 bases, and 5 bases stayed unmatched. The CDR3 nucleotides are TGTGCCAGCTCCGCCACAGGGGGGCAAGAGACCCAGTACTTC. Protein product: CASSATGGQETQYF.

Only a few counts were recorded for this clone. The chain has TRBV7-6 and TRBJ1-6, with D unresolved. Trimming shortened V by 4 bases and J by 7 bases, and 11 bases separated the two germline ends. This CDR3 has 14 amino acids. Per germline, CDR1 SGHVS and CDR2 FNYEAQ. Here the CDR3 DNA reads TGTGCCAGCAGCTCAGAGGGAGGGAATTCACCCCTCCACTTT. Translated, it gives CASSSEGGNSPLHF.

As to this clone: Other DNA sequences of this sample code for an identical CDR3. This chain joins TRBV30 and TRBJ2-7, with a possible D match to TRBD1 (5 bases). Trimming took 3 bases from V and 6 from J, leaving 9 bases between them. The CDR3 loop spans 11 amino acids. The germline V gene has CDR1 GTSNPN and CDR2 SVGIG (reference sequence). The CDR3 sequence is CAWRDRGEQYF. As DNA, the CDR3 is TGTGCCTGGAGAGATAGGGGCGAGCAGTACTTC.

The chain joins TRBV9 to TRBJ1-2; D is unresolved. Germline V gene data show CDR1 as SGDLS and CDR2 as YYNGEE. V shed 5 bases and J shed 0 bases, with 8 bases lying between them. The CDR3 is 13 amino acids. This chain's CDR3 is CASSLGANYGYTF. CDR3 DNA: TGTGCCAGCAGTCTAGGAGCTAACTATGGCTACACCTTC.

This sequence joins TRBV6-6 and TRBJ1-3; D is unresolved. This CDR3 has 14 residues. The V and J ends lost 2 bases and 0 bases respectively, with 5 bases between them. Germline-derived CDR1 and CDR2 are MNHNY and SVGAGI (reference sequence). In DNA form, the CDR3 reads TGTGCCAGCAGTTACCGGTTCTCTGGAAACACCATATATTTT. As protein: CASSYRFSGNTIYF.

V usage is TRBV9 and J usage is TRBJ1-2, with TRBD1 identical over 7 bases. With V trimmed by 4 bases and J by 4 bases, 13 bases remained unmatched. Germline lookup yields CDR1 SGDLS and CDR2 YYNGEE. The CDR3 consists of 16 residues. In nucleotides, the CDR3 is TGTGCCAGCAGCCCCTTGGGACAGCCATCGGTCTATGGCTACACCTTC. It specifies CASSPLGQPSVYGYTF. Together with reference TRBV9 and TRBJ1-2, the CDR3 gives the full variable domain: DSGVTQTPKHLITATGQRVTLRCSPRSGDLSVYWYQQSLDQGLQFLIQYYNGEERAKGNILERFSAQQFPDLHSELNLSSLELGDSALYFCASSPLGQPSVYGYTFGSGTRLTVV.

V and J are TRBV6-1 and TRBJ1-1; D not certain. Germline V CDR1 and CDR2: MNHNS, SASEGT. The ends were cut back, 3 bases at V and 7 bases at J, with 9 bases in the middle. The CDR3 runs 12 residues. The CDR3 region has the DNA TGTGCCAGCAGTGATGGTTGGATTGAAGCTTTCTTT. Protein: CASSDGWIEAFF.

The chain links TRBV29-1 to TRBJ2-7; D is unresolved. Germline assignment: CDR1 SQVTM and CDR2 ANQGSEA. V was trimmed by 1 base and J by 3 bases, leaving 4 bases between them. This CDR3 is 11 amino acids long. As DNA, the CDR3 is TGCAGCGTTGAAGCAGACTACGAGCAGTACTTC. Amino acids: CSVEADYEQYF.

This chain uses TRBV29-1 with TRBJ2-5, with 7 bases aligning to TRBD1. The V segment lost 8 bases and the J segment 2 bases; nucleotides outside the gene matches: 17. The CDR3 runs 16 residues. Germline V gene sequence: CDR1 SQVTM, CDR2 ANQGSEA. In DNA form, the CDR3 reads TGCAGCATAAAGGACTTGGGCCGACAGGGACAAGAGACCCAGTACTTC. This translates into CSIKDLGRQGQETQYF.

V and J are TRBV28 and TRBJ2-7; D not resolved. Trimming pared 5 bases from V and 2 bases from J, leaving 10 bases between. The CDR3 covers 13 residues. Looked up from germline, CDR1 is MDHEN and CDR2 is SYDVKM. The CDR3 is CASSIGQTYEQYF. CDR3 sequence (DNA): TGTGCCAGCAGTATAGGGCAAACCTACGAGCAGTACTTC.

The chain uses TRBV27 and TRBJ2-5, with unresolved D. The CDR3 extends over 13 amino acids. V lost 3 bases to trimming and J lost 5 bases, with 10 bases between them. Germline CDR1 MNHEY, CDR2 SMNVEV (reference sequence). CDR3 residues: CASSFTASETQYF. The CDR3 nucleotides are TGTGCCAGCAGTTTCACGGCGAGCGAGACCCAGTACTTC.

Turning to this clone: The identical CDR3 is also encoded by other nucleotide sequences in the sample. The chain links TRBV5-6 to TRBJ2-5; D is perhaps TRBD1 (5 bases). The germline CDR1 and CDR2 sequences are SGHDT and YYEEEE. This CDR3 contains 14 residues. With 0 bases removed from V and 2 bases from J, the gap between germline ends came to 8 bases. CDR3 region: CASSLGTRQETQYF. DNA for the CDR3: TGTGCCAGCAGCTTGGGGACAAGGCAAGAGACCCAGTACTTC.

The rearrangement uses TRBV19 and TRBJ1-4; maybe TRBD1 (5 bases). CDR1 and CDR2 (germline): LNHDA, SQIVND (reference sequence). This CDR3 comprises 17 residues. V was shortened by 0 bases and J by 2 bases, with 13 bases between the two germline ends. CDR3 nucleotides: TGTGCCAGTAGTATAGAATCCGGGGCGGTGACTAATGAAAAACTGTTTTTT. It translates to CASSIESGAVTNEKLFF. The variable domain in full, with the rest retrieved from reference TRBV19 and TRBJ1-4, is DGGITQSPKYLFRKEGQNVTLSCEQNLNHDAMYWYRQDPGQGLRLIYYSQIVNDFQKGDIAEGYSVSREKKESFPLTVTSAQKNPTAFYLCASSIESGAVTNEKLFFGSGTQLSVL.

The chain joins TRBV9 to TRBJ1-4; D call uncertain. The V end was cut by 4 bases, the J end by 5 bases, with 24 bases between. This CDR3 spans 18 amino acids. Germline V gene sequence: CDR1 SGDLS, CDR2 YYNGEE. The CDR3 here is CASSPARGSTPPNEKLFF. CDR3 DNA sequence: TGTGCCAGCAGCCCCGCCCGGGGTTCCACTCCTCCCAATGAAAAACTGTTTTTT.

This chain joins TRBV23-1 and TRBJ2-7; the match to TRBD1 covers 10 bases. TRBV23-1 is classed as an ORF, of uncertain function. This CDR3 contains 16 residues. The V and J ends lost 3 bases and 6 bases, in that order; junction bases with no gene match: 11. CDR3 bases: TGCGCCAGCAGTCACACTGTGCGGGACAGGGGTTTCGAGCAGTACTTC. As protein: CASSHTVRDRGFEQYF.

V gene TRBV30 combines with J gene TRBJ2-5; D might be TRBD2 (6 bases). The V gene lost 4 bases and the J gene lost 2 bases, with 11 bases spanning the gap. This CDR3 comprises 13 residues. CDR1 is GTSNPN, CDR2 SVGIG, per germline (reference sequence). CDR3 region: CAWTGLRQETQYF. As DNA, the CDR3 is TGTGCCTGGACCGGACTACGTCAAGAGACCCAGTACTTC.

With regard to this clone: This sample also contains other DNA sequences that code for the same CDR3. This chain links TRBV18 with TRBJ2-7, with 8 bases fitting TRBD1. Per the germline V gene, CDR1 is KGHSH and CDR2 is LQKENI. The CDR3 totals 14 residues. The V and J ends lost 3 bases and 1 base, in that order; junction bases with no gene match: 2. The CDR3 sequence is CASSPGQGSYEQYF. CDR3 DNA: TGTGCCAGCTCACCTGGACAGGGATCCTACGAGCAGTACTTC.

J is TRBJ1-6 and V is TRBV30; 9 positions agree with TRBD1. From germline, CDR1 is GTSNPN and CDR2 SVGIG (reference sequence). Unmatched junction bases numbered 11, after V lost 1 base and J lost 7 bases. The CDR3 loop spans 17 amino acids. The chain's CDR3 is CAWSADLGQGRNSPLHF. CDR3 coding DNA: TGTGCCTGGAGTGCCGACCTGGGACAGGGAAGGAATTCACCCCTCCACTTT.

Concerning this clone: The identical CDR3 is also encoded by other nucleotide sequences in the sample. The chain employs TRBV6-6 and TRBJ1-5; D is uncertain. Germline CDR1 reads MNHNY; CDR2 reads SVGAGI (reference sequence). The CDR3 consists of 12 residues. The germline V and J ends were trimmed by 4 bases and 2 bases, with 3 bases remaining between them. This CDR3 is CASSSGNQPQHF. As DNA, the CDR3 is TGTGCCAGCAGTTCGGGCAATCAGCCCCAGCATTTT.

The genes are TRBV5-6 and TRBJ2-3; D not resolved. The CDR3 has 13 residues. From germline, CDR1 is SGHDT and CDR2 YYEEEE. V shed 1 base and J shed 2 bases, with 5 bases lying between them. CDR3 amino acids: CASSLYLTDTQYF. DNA for the CDR3: TGTGCCAGCAGCTTGTATCTCACAGATACGCAGTATTTT.

V is TRBV18 and J is TRBJ1-2; tentatively, D is TRBD1 (6 bases). The V gene's germline CDR1 is KGHSH and CDR2 LQKENI. The V gene lost 0 bases and the J gene lost 5 bases, with 10 bases spanning the gap. The CDR3 consists of 14 residues. The CDR3: CASSPPGAFYGYTF. The CDR3 DNA follows: TGTGCCAGCTCACCACCGGGGGCATTTTATGGCTACACCTTC.